This T cell receptor (beta chain) was profiled in a study of Graves' ophthalmopathy and Graves' hyperthyroidism. Regarding the study as a whole: Most thyroid clonotypes with frequency above 0.001 were detected in blood too.

This clonotype was seen at least ten times. Its antigen is not known. The CDR3 contains 10 residues. Trimming removed 7 bases at V and 6 bases at J, with 7 bases between. Germline V lookup: CDR1 MNHNS, CDR2 SASEGT. Transcripts of RNA were the source for amplifying TCR beta CDR3 regions. Second-round multiplex PCR came after a first-round RT-PCR that employed HTBI primers. In TCRdb, the multiplex PCR reads were re-called with MiXCR into one record per CDR3 protein. This table holds fewer than 600,000 distinct CDR3 sequences, approximately 15% found once. The source material was blood. The chain links TRBV6-1 to TRBJ2-7; unclear D gene. The clonotype comes from a woman under 40 with Graves' ophthalmopathy. CDR3 loop: CASTLREQYF. In nucleotides, the CDR3 is TGTGCCAGCACCCTCCGCGAGCAGTACTTC.